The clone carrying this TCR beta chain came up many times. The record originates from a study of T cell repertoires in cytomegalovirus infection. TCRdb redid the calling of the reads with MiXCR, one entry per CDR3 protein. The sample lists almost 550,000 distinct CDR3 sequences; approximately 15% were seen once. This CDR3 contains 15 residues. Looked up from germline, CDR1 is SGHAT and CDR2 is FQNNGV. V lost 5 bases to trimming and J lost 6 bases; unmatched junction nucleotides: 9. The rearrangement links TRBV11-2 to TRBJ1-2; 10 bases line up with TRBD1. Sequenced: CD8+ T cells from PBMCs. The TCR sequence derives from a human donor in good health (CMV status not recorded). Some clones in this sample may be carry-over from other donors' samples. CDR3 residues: CASSINPGTGDGYTF. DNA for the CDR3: TGTGCCAGCAGCATCAATCCCGGGACAGGGGATGGCTACACCTTC.